This TCR beta chain came from a study of T-cell reconstitution after alpha-beta-depleted transplantation in children. The germline V gene has CDR1 SGHTA and CDR2 FQGNSA. V lost 7 bases and J lost 5, with 14 bases in between. The CDR3 contains 13 residues. Molecular barcoding with unique molecular identifiers was used for the TCRbeta library. Each CDR3 protein gets one entry after TCRdb re-called the PCR reads with MiXCR. The sample records fewer than 150,000 distinct CDR3 sequences, about a tenth being singletons. The sequence came from a girl under three years old who had a stem cell transplant for combined immunodeficiency, so the T cells may come from the graft donor. The chain employs TRBV7-2 and TRBJ1-2, with D unresolved. Sequences were derived from PBMCs, mostly from graft donor cells, sampled 180 days after TCRalphabeta/CD19-depleted stem cell transplant. In DNA, the CDR3 is TGTGCCAGCACCGCCGACGGACCATATGGCTACACCTTC. Residues: CASTADGPYGYTF.